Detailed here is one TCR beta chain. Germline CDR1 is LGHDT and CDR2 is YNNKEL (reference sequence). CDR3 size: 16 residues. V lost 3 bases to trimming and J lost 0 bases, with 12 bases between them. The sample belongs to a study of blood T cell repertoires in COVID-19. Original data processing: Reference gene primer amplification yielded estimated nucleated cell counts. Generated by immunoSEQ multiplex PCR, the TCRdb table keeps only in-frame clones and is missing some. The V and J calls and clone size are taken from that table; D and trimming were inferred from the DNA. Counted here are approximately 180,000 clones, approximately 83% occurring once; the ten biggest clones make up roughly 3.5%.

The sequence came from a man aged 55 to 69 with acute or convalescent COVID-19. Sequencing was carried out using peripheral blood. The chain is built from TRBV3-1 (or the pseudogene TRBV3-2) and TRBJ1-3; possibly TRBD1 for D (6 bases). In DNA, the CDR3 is TGTGCCAGCAGCCATCTCTACAGGGTCTCTGGAAACACCATATATTTT. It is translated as CASSHLYRVSGNTIYF.